Listed here are 13 T cell receptor beta chains from one sample, sequenced in a study of B cell selection in AIRE deficiency. The regulatory T cell sort gate was CD4+CD25hiCD127low/negative. Libraries were prepared by immunoSEQ multiplex PCR; TCRdb keeps only in-frame clonotypes and omits some of them. The repertoire holds fewer than 25,000 clones, with around nine tenths as singletons. The sample comprised CD4+CD25+ Tregs sorted from PBMCs. Every receptor here comes from a human donor in good health.

The genes are TRBV19 and TRBJ2-3; D tentatively fits TRBD1 or TRBD2 (5 bases each). Germline loops: CDR1 LNHDA, CDR2 SQIVND (reference sequence). The length of the CDR3 is 16 residues. The V and J ends lost 3 bases and 2 bases respectively, with 15 bases between them. CDR3 loop: CASSMDMGRFTDTQYF. The CDR3 DNA sequence: TGTGCCAGTAGTATGGATATGGGACGGTTCACAGATACGCAGTATTTT.

V gene TRBV10-1 combines with J gene TRBJ2-2; D gene ambiguous. Looked up from germline, CDR1 is WNHNN and CDR2 is SYGVQD (reference sequence). This CDR3 comprises 13 residues. Trimming removed 6 bases at V and 5 bases at J, with 10 bases between. CDR3 sequence (DNA): TGCGCCAGCAGGTCAGGAGTAACCGGGGAGCTGTTTTTT. It translates to CASRSGVTGELFF.

This chain connects TRBV6-1 to TRBJ1-2; D not resolved. With 2 bases removed from V and 13 bases from J, the gap between germline ends came to 14 bases. The germline gives CDR1 MNHNS, CDR2 SASEGT. This CDR3 spans 12 amino acids. CDR3: CASSEMHYGLTF. In DNA form, the CDR3 reads TGTGCCAGCAGTGAAATGCACTATGGGCTCACCTTC.

The chain joins TRBV10-1 to TRBJ1-3, with TRBD1 as a possible D gene (6 bases). Trimming cost V 3 bases and J 3 bases, with 9 bases left between them. The CDR3 is made up of 14 amino acids. Germline CDR1 reads WNHNN; CDR2 reads SYGVQD (reference sequence). CDR3 region: CASSDGQIGNTIYF. CDR3 nucleotides: TGCGCCAGCAGTGATGGACAGATTGGAAACACCATATATTTT.

The chain is built from TRBV2 and TRBJ2-7; tentatively, D is TRBD1 or TRBD2 (5 bases each). Germline V gene sequence: CDR1 SNHLY, CDR2 FYNNEI. The CDR3 spans 14 residues. V gave up 6 bases and J gave up 5 bases, with 17 bases separating them. The CDR3 spells CASRRGQGSHEQYF. CDR3 bases: TGTGCCAGCAGGCGAGGGCAGGGTTCCCACGAGCAGTACTTC.

As for this clone: This may stem from a read error, because a much larger clone lies one nucleotide away. The V gene is TRBV15, the J gene TRBJ2-7; unclear D gene. This CDR3 is built from 15 residues. Germline assignment: CDR1 LNHNV and CDR2 YYDKDF (reference sequence). V was trimmed by 0 bases and J by 5 bases, leaving 14 bases between them. The CDR3 DNA follows: TGTGCCACCAGCAGAGATGGTAGGGCTCGGGACGAGCAGTACTTC. It yields the protein CATSRDGRARDEQYF.

The CDR3 DNA sequence: TGTGCCAGCAGTGCGCAGGGGCTTAACACAGATACGCAGTATTTT. Protein product: CASSAQGLNTDTQYF. This rearrangement joins TRBV6-4 to TRBJ2-3; D possibly corresponds to TRBD1 (6 bases). This CDR3 region has 15 residues. V lost 4 bases to trimming and J lost 2 bases, with 13 bases between them. Germline CDR1 MRHNA, CDR2 SNTAGT.

V and J are TRBV11-1 and TRBJ1-1, with 8 nucleotides matching TRBD1. CDR1 is SGHAT, CDR2 FQDESV, per germline (reference sequence). This CDR3 contains 16 residues. With 1 base clipped from V and 3 bases from J, the junction kept 7 bases outside the gene matches. The CDR3: CASSLDPGQVDTEAFF. CDR3 DNA sequence: TGTGCCAGCAGCTTAGATCCGGGACAGGTGGACACTGAAGCTTTCTTT.

This rearrangement joins TRBV2 to TRBJ1-2; D gene uncertain. Germline CDR1 SNHLY, CDR2 FYNNEI. Trimming took 11 bases from V and 8 from J, leaving 21 bases between them. The CDR3 consists of 13 residues. The CDR3 sequence: CASWRLPEHGYTF. The CDR3 region has the DNA TGTGCCTCATGGCGGCTCCCCGAGCACGGCTACACCTTC.

V and J are TRBV6-1 and TRBJ2-7, with 11 nucleotides matching TRBD2. Germline V lookup: CDR1 MNHNS, CDR2 SASEGT. There are 15 residues in the CDR3. The V segment lost 6 bases and the J segment 7 bases; nucleotides outside the gene matches: 11. CDR3 sequence (DNA): TGTGCCAGCAGCGGAAGACTAGCGGGAAAGAGAGAGCAGTACTTC. Its protein is CASSGRLAGKREQYF.

The V gene is TRBV7-3, the J gene TRBJ2-2; 10 nucleotides match TRBD2. This CDR3 spans 17 amino acids. The ends lost 2 bases at V and 7 bases at J; junction bases unmatched: 10. CDR1 SGHTA and CDR2 FQGTGA come from the germline V gene. The CDR3 bases are TGTGCCAGCAGCTTACTAGCGGGAGAGGGGTTTGGCGGGGAGCTGTTTTTT. Translating gives CASSLLAGEGFGGELFF.

The CDR3 sequence is CASRVASGHSHQSDTQYF. The CDR3 DNA reads TGCGCCAGCAGGGTGGCTAGCGGGCACTCCCACCAATCAGATACGCAGTATTTT. The chain links TRBV10-1 to TRBJ2-3; 8 bases map to TRBD2. In germline, CDR1 is WNHNN, CDR2 SYGVQD (reference sequence). The length of the CDR3 is 18 residues. Unmatched junction bases numbered 18, after V lost 6 bases and J lost 4 bases.

This clone has more than one count but fewer than ten. The rearrangement joins TRBV30 to TRBJ2-1, with 10 bases identical to TRBD2. This CDR3 comprises 17 residues. CDR1 is GTSNPN and CDR2 is SVGIG in the germline V gene (reference sequence). The ends lost 2 bases at V and 12 bases at J; junction bases unmatched: 19. CDR3 DNA: TGTGCCTGGAGTTCCCCGGGAGGACTAGCGGCCGACAAGGGGCAGTTCTTC. Its translation is CAWSSPGGLAADKGQFF.